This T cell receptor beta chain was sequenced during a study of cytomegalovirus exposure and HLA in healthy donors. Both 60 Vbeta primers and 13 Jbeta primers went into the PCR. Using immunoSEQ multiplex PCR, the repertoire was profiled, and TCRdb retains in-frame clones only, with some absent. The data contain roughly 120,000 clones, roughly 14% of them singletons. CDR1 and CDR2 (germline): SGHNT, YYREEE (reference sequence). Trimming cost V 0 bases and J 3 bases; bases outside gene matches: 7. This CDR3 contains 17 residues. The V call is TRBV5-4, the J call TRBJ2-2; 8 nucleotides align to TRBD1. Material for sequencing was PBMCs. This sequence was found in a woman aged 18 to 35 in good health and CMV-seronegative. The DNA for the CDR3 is TGTGCCAGCAGCTTGGCCCGACAGGGGCGATACACCGGGGAGCTGTTTTTT. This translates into CASSLARQGRYTGELFF.